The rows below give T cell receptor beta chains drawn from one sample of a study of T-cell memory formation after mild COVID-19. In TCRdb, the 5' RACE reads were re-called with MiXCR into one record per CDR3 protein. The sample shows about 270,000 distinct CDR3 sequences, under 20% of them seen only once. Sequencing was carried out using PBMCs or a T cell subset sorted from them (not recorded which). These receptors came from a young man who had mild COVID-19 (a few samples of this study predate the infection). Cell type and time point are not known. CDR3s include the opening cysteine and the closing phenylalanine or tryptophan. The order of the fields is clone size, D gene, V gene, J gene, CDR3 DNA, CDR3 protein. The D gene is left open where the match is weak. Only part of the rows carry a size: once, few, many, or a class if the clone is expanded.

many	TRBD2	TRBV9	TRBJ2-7	TGTGCCAGCAGCGTAGCCGGGACTAGCGGTGCGATGTACGAGCAGTACTTC	CASSVAGTSGAMYEQYF
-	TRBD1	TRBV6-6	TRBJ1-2	TGTGCCAGCAGTTATGTGGCCAACCCGGGACAGGCAAACTATGGCTACACCTTC	CASSYVANPGQANYGYTF
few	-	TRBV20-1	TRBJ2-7	TGCAGTGCTAGCGGGAGACAGGCGGACGAGCAGTACTTC	CSASGRQADEQYF
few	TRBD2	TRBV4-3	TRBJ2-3	TGCGCCAGCAGCCAAGAAGCGGGGGCTGTCCCAGATACGCAGTATTTT	CASSQEAGAVPDTQYF
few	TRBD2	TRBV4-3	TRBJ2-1	TGCGCCAGCAGCCAACGACTAGCGGGGGGCTATGAGCAGTTCTTC	CASSQRLAGGYEQFF
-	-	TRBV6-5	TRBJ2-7	TGTGCCAGCACTTCATCCCGGGGGACCTACGAGCAGTACTTC	CASTSSRGTYEQYF
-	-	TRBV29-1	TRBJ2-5	TGCAGCGTTGAAGATCCGCTGTCCGTAGAAGAGACCCAGTACTTC	CSVEDPLSVEETQYF
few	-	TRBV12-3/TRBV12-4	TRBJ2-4	TGTGCCAGCAGCCCCCCGGGGCGAGACATTCAGTACTTC	CASSPPGRDIQYF
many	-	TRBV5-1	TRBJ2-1	TGCGCCAGCAGCCCCCGGGCCACCTACAATGAGCAGTTCTTC	CASSPRATYNEQFF
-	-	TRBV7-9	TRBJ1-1	TGTGCCAGCAGCTTAGAGCAGGGGCTCCCGAACACTGAAGCTTTCTTT	CASSLEQGLPNTEAFF
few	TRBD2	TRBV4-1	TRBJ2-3	TGCGCCAGCAGCCAAGATAAGACTAGCGGGACAGATACGCAGTATTTT	CASSQDKTSGTDTQYF
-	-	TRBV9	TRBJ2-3	TGTGCCAGCACATCAGGGGTTTCAGATACGCAGTATTTT	CASTSGVSDTQYF
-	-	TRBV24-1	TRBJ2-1	TGTGCCACCAGTGATTCTAGGGTACGGGAGCAGTTCTTC	CATSDSRVREQFF
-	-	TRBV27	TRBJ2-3	TGTGCCAGCCTCGCACAAGGCACAGATACGCAGTATTTT	CASLAQGTDTQYF
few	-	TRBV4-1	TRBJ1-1	TGCGCCAGCAGCCAAGAGGGGGGCAAGACTGAAGCTTTCTTT	CASSQEGGKTEAFF
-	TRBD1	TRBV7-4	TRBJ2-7	TGTGCCAGCAGCTTCGGCAGGGGGCCAAGCTCCTACGAGCAGTACTTC	CASSFGRGPSSYEQYF
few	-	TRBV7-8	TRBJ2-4	TGTGCCAGCAGCTTACTAGCCAGAAACATTCAGTACTTC	CASSLLARNIQYF
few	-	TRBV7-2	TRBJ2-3	TGTGCCAGCAGCTCCTTTGGCGCTAGCACAGATACGCAGTATTTT	CASSSFGASTDTQYF
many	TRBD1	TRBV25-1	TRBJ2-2	TGTGCCAGCAGTGAACAGGGGGCCGGGGAGCTGTTTTTT	CASSEQGAGELFF
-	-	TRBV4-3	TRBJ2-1	TGCGCCAGCAGCCACGGAAACTACAATGAGCAGTTCTTC	CASSHGNYNEQFF
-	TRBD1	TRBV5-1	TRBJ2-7	TGCGCCAGCAGCCTGTTGGGACAGAACTACGAGCAGTACTTC	CASSLLGQNYEQYF
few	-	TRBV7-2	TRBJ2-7	TGTGCCAGCAGCACCTCAGGGTTCCACGAGCAGTACTTC	CASSTSGFHEQYF
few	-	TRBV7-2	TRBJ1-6	TGTGCCAGCAGCCGAACAGGGAGTTACTCCTATAATTCACCCCTCCACTTT	CASSRTGSYSYNSPLHF
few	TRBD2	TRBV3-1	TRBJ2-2	TGTGCCAGCAGCACCCTCGCGGGGGGGTTGGCCGGGGAGCTGTTTTTT	CASSTLAGGLAGELFF
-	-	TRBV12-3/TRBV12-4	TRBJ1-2	TGTGCCAGCAGTTTAGAGGGTTCAGTCGACTATGGCTACACCTTC	CASSLEGSVDYGYTF
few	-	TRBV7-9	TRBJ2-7	TGTGCCAGCAGCCCCCAGGGGACCTACGAGCAGTACTTC	CASSPQGTYEQYF
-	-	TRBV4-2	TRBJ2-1	TGTGCCAGCAGCCAAGGAGGGGGTTCTCCTGAGCAGTTCTTC	CASSQGGGSPEQFF
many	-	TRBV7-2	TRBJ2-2	TGTGCCAGCAGCTTAGTCCGGCTAGCGTTCAGCACCGGGGAGCTGTTTTTT	CASSLVRLAFSTGELFF
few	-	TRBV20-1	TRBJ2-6	TGCAGTGCTAGGGGGGACCTTTCTGGGGCCAACGTCCTGACTTTC	CSARGDLSGANVLTF
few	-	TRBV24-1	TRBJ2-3	TGTGCCACCAGTGATTTGTCTGCAGCAGATACGCAGTATTTT	CATSDLSAADTQYF
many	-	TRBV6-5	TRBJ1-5	TGTGCCAGCAGTCCCAGGGGACAGCCCCAGCATTTT	CASSPRGQPQHF
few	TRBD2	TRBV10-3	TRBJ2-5	TGTGCCATCAGACTAGCGGGGGAAGAGACCCAGTACTTC	CAIRLAGEETQYF
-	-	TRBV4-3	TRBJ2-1	TGCGCCAGCAGCCAAGATCAGGGGTTTGGTGAGCAGTTCTTC	CASSQDQGFGEQFF
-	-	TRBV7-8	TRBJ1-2	TGTGCCAGCAGCTTAGTAGTGGCTTCTAACTATGGCTACACCTTC	CASSLVVASNYGYTF
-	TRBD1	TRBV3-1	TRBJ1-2	TGTGCCAGCAGCCAAGTTCGGACAGGGAAAGGTGGCTACACCTTC	CASSQVRTGKGGYTF
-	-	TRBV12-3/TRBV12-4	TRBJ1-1	TGTGCCAGCAGTTTAGACGATTCCGGTGGGGCTTTCTTT	CASSLDDSGGAFF
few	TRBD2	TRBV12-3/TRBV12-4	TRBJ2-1	TGTGCCACCAACGGGGGGGGCTCCTACAATGAGCAGTTCTTC	CATNGGGSYNEQFF
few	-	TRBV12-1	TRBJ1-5	TGTGCCAGCAGCTTAGGAGAGTACCGGGACACCTATCAGCCCCAGCATTTT	CASSLGEYRDTYQPQHF
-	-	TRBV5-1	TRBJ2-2	TGCGCCAGCAGCTTGGAGATAGGAGCCACCGGGGAGCTGTTTTTT	CASSLEIGATGELFF